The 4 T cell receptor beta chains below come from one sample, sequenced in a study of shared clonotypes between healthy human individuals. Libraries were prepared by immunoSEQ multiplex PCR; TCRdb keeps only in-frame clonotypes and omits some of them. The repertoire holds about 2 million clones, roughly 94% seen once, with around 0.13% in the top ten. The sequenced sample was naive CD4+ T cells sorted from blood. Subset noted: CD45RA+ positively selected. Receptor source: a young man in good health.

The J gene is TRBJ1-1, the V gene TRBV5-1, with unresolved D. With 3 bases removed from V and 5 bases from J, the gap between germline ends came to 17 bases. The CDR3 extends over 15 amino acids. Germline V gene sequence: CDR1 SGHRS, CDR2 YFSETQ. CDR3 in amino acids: CASSSGVGFGTEAFF. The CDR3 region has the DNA TGCGCCAGCAGCTCGGGAGTGGGTTTTGGGACTGAAGCTTTCTTT.

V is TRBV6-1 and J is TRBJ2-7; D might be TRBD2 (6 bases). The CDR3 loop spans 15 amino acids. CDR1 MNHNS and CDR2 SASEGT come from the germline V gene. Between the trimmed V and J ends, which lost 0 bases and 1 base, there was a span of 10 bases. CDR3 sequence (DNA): TGTGCCAGCAGTGAAGCGCCCGGGGGTTCCTACGAGCAGTACTTC. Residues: CASSEAPGGSYEQYF.

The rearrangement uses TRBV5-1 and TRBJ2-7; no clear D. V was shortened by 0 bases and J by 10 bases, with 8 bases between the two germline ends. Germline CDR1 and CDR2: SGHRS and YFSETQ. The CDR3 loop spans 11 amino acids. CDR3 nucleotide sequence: TGCGCCAGCAGCTTGGTTGCCGGTCAGTACTTC. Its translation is CASSLVAGQYF.

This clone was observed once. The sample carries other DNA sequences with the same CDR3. CDR3 protein: CASSRQRSYEQYF. For the CDR3, the DNA is TGTGCCAGCAGCCGACAGCGATCCTACGAGCAGTACTTC. The chain has TRBV5-6 and TRBJ2-7; D might be TRBD1 (5 bases). Germline assignment: CDR1 SGHDT and CDR2 YYEEEE. The ends were cut back, 4 bases at V and 1 base at J, with 9 bases in the middle. The length of the CDR3 is 13 residues.